The clone carrying this T cell receptor beta chain came up once. The study assigned cohorts using participant-reported clinical history. Donors in Cohort 3 who had recovered were those with two negative PCRs, healthcare professional clearance, or resolution of their symptoms. The data originate from a study of blood T cell repertoires in COVID-19. Study-wide context: Samples came from the United States, Italy and Spain, spanning acute and convalescent COVID-19. The cDNA or gDNA used as material had been derived from T cells, B-cell-depleted T cells, or PBMCs.

J lost 5 bases, V lost 3 bases, and 5 bases had no gene match. This CDR3 region has 14 residues. CDR1 is MNHEY, CDR2 SVGEGT, per germline. Produced via immunoSEQ multiplex PCR; TCRdb's table is partial and in-frame only. The data contain under 300,000 clones, 70% to 90% of them singletons. The clonotype was recovered from a woman in her 50s who had recovered from COVID-19. This rearrangement joins TRBV6-2 or TRBV6-3 to TRBJ2-5; 8 positions match TRBD2. The sequenced sample was PBMCs or T cells enriched from blood (not recorded which). This CDR3 is CASSYISGSETQYF. CDR3 DNA sequence: TGTGCCAGCAGTTATATAAGCGGGAGCGAGACCCAGTACTTC.